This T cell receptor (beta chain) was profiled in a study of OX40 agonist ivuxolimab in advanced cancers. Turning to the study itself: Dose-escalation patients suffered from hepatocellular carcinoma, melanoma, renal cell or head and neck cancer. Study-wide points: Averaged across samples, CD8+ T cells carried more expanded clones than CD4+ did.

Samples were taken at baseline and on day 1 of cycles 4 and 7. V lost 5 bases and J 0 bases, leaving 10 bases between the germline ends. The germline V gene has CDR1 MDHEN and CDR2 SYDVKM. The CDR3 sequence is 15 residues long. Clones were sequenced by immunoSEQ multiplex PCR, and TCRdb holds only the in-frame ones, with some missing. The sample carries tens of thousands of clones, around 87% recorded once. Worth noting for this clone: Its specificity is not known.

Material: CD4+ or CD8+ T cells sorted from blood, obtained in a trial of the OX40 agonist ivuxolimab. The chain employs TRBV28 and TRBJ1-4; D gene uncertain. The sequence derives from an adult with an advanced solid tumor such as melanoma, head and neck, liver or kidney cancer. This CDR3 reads CASSPYFATNEKLFF. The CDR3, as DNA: TGTGCCAGCAGTCCGTATTTTGCAACTAATGAAAAACTGTTTTTT.